The source of this TCR beta chain is a study of beta chain features in type 1 diabetes. Overall study context: Age, gender, cell numbers and subset yield matched between patients and controls.

This CDR3 spans 14 amino acids. Germline loops: CDR1 SGHVS, CDR2 FQNEAQ. Between the trimmed V and J ends, which lost 7 bases and 3 bases, there was a span of 16 bases. The collection from each donor was one heparinised blood draw averaging about 110 mL. Study results and limitations: There was a moderate but significant shortening of TCRB CDR3s in all four CD4+ subsets of Type 1 diabetes patients. Any HLA effect on TCRB rearrangement was left unresolved by small sub-analyses. VDJ junctions sequenced from type 1 diabetes patients showed fewer insertions and more deletions.

Expressed TCRB transcripts were sequenced, since all the RNA that had been isolated was reverse transcribed. The table came from immunoSEQ multiplex PCR; TCRdb's copy has only in-frame clones and leaves some out. The sample includes about 160,000 clones, 7% to 9% of them seen just once. The sample holds a few counts of this clone. The antigen is unknown. The receptor was isolated from a man aged 18 to 35 with type 1 diabetes. The V gene is TRBV7-8, the J gene TRBJ2-7, with D perhaps matching TRBD2 (6 bases). Sequencing was done on a sample of central memory CD4+ T cells from blood. CDR3 sequence (DNA): TGTGCCAGCACCCCGGGGAGGTTCAACTACGAGCAGTACTTC. Translation: CASTPGRFNYEQYF. Full variable domain (outside the CDR3, taken from reference TRBV7-8 and TRBJ2-7): GAGVSQSPRYKVAKRGQDVALRCDPISGHVSLFWYQQALGQGPEFLTYFQNEAQLDKSGLPSDRFFAERPEGSVSTLKIQRTQQEDSAVYLCASTPGRFNYEQYFGPGTRLTVT.